This T cell receptor beta chain was found in a study of vaccination effects on CD4 cells after COVID-19. Study-level findings and limits: The study had few convalescent patients and no early post-infection timepoints. Among infection- and vaccine-induced clones, marked clonal contraction occurred late after vaccination.

The method was immunoSEQ multiplex PCR; TCRdb's version includes in-frame clones alone and lacks a portion of them. The sample consists of tens of thousands of clones, around 69% of them appearing once. Pools of viral peptides were used by the ViraFEST assay to expand antigen-specific CD4+ T cells ahead of sequencing. Cells that had been cultured for roughly ten days were the source of isolated CD4+ T cells. Neither prior SARS-CoV-2 infection nor positive nucleocapsid antibodies were present in the vaccine recipients. IL-2 at about 10 IU/ml and peptides at around 10 ug/ml were added to cultured PBMC, around 1.9 million per well. Half of the medium was exchanged for IL-2 medium on both days 3 and 7. This CDR3 spans 16 amino acids. V lost 0 bases, J lost 3 bases, and 2 bases stayed unmatched. The germline CDR1 and CDR2 sequences are SGHRS and YFSETQ. Of note for this clone: The antigen is undetermined.

The source was CD4+ T cells from PBMCs cultured with HCoV-NL63 spike peptides, collected before COVID-19 vaccination. The receptor was isolated from a human donor who received a COVID-19 vaccine. This chain links TRBV5-1 with TRBJ2-2; TRBD1 aligns across 10 bases. Here the CDR3 reads CASSLVGQGDTGELFF. CDR3 coding DNA: TGCGCCAGCAGCTTGGTCGGACAGGGGGACACCGGGGAGCTGTTTTTT.